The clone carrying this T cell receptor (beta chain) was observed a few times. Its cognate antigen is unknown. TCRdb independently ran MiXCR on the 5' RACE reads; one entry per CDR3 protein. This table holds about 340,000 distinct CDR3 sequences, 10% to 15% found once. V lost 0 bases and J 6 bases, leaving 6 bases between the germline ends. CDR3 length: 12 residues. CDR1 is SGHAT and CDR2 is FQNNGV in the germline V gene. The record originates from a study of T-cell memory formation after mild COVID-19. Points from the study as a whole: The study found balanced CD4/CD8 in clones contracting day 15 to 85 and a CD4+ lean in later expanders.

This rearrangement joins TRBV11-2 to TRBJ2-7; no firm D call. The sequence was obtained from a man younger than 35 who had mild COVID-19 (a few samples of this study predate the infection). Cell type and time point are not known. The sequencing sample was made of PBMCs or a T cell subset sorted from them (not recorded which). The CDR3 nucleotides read TGTGCCAGCAGCTTAGAGTACCTCGAGCAGTACTTC. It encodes CASSLEYLEQYF. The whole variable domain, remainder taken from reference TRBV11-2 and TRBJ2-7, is EAGVAQSPRYKIIEKRQSVAFWCNPISGHATLYWYQQILGQGPKLLIQFQNNGVVDDSQLPKDRFSAERLKGVDSTLKIQPAKLEDSAVYLCASSLEYLEQYFGPGTRLTVT.